The 32 T cell receptor beta chains below come from one sample, sequenced in a study of blood T cells in healthy people across ages. A second PCR, run for roughly 7 to 12 cycles, used a sample-barcoded 5' primer plus a J-beta primer mix. TCRdb processed the 5' RACE reads anew with MiXCR; each CDR3 protein has one entry. Of hundreds of thousands of distinct CDR3 sequences listed, 21% are singletons. The sequencing sample was made of blood. These receptors originate from a man between 65 and 85 years old in good health.

The sample holds a few counts of this clonotype. The rearrangement links TRBV28 to TRBJ2-5; a weak D match, TRBD2 (6 bases). The DNA end lines up better with TRBJ2-1; the J call may be wrong. Per the germline V gene, CDR1 is MDHEN and CDR2 is SYDVKM. The length of the CDR3 is 14 residues. The CDR3 DNA follows: TGTGCCAGCAGTTTATCCGGGGGTGGACCTGAGCAGTTCTTC. Residues: CASSLSGGGPEQFF.

This clonotype was observed a few times. The CDR3 sequence: CASSFGGPSTDTQYF. CDR3 coding DNA: TGTGCCAGCAGCTTCGGGGGACCCAGCACAGATACGCAGTATTTT. The chain recombines TRBV5-6 with TRBJ2-3; TRBD2 is a possible D gene (6 bases). CDR3 length: 15 residues. V was clipped by 2 bases and J by 0 bases, with 10 bases between them. Per the germline V gene, CDR1 is SGHDT and CDR2 is YYEEEE. Drawing the rest from reference TRBV5-6 and TRBJ2-3, the complete variable domain is DAGVTQSPTHLIKTRGQQVTLRCSPKSGHDTVSWYQQALGQGPQFIFQYYEEEERQRGNFPDRFSGHQFPNYSSELNVNALLLGDSALYLCASSFGGPSTDTQYFGPGTRLTVL.

This chain connects TRBV28 to TRBJ1-1, with 9 bases matching TRBD1. Germline CDR1 reads MDHEN; CDR2 reads SYDVKM. This CDR3 spans 16 amino acids. The V and J ends lost 3 bases and 7 bases, in that order; junction bases with no gene match: 12. The chain's CDR3 is CASSFSRQGVEGEAFF. CDR3 sequence (DNA): TGTGCCAGCAGTTTTTCACGACAGGGGGTGGAGGGTGAAGCTTTCTTT. Drawing the rest from reference TRBV28 and TRBJ1-1, the complete variable domain is DVKVTQSSRYLVKRTGEKVFLECVQDMDHENMFWYRQDPGLGLRLIYFSYDVKMKEKGDIPEGYSVSREKKERFSLILESASTNQTSMYLCASSFSRQGVEGEAFFGQGTRLTVV.

This clonotype was found once. The chain carries TRBV28 and TRBJ1-4; a weak D match, TRBD1 (5 bases). The CDR3 has 15 amino acids. In germline, CDR1 is MDHEN, CDR2 SYDVKM. V was trimmed by 3 bases and J by 6 bases, leaving 14 bases between them. CDR3 sequence (DNA): TGTGCCAGCAGTTTCCGGTTAGGACAACATGAAAAACTGTTTTTT. This encodes CASSFRLGQHEKLFF.

This chain uses TRBV24-1 with TRBJ2-5; maybe TRBD1 (5 bases). The length of the CDR3 is 11 residues. Trimming stripped 7 bases from V and 3 bases from J, with 5 bases between. Germline values: CDR1 KGHDR, CDR2 SFDVKD. The CDR3 nucleotides are TGTGCCACCAGGGACAAAGAGACCCAGTACTTC. Translated, it gives CATRDKETQYF.

This chain uses TRBV20-1 with TRBJ2-3, with TRBD2 matching 12 bases. The CDR3 is made up of 17 amino acids. Germline CDR1 DFQATT, CDR2 SNEGSKA (reference sequence). The ends lost 1 base at V and 2 bases at J; junction bases unmatched: 7. CDR3 in amino acids: CSARGGGLAGITDTQYF. CDR3 nucleotides: TGCAGTGCTAGAGGGGGGGGACTAGCGGGCATCACAGATACGCAGTATTTT.

The chain has TRBV5-5 and TRBJ2-1; 12 nucleotides line up with TRBD2. V dropped 2 bases and J dropped 5; count of bases not matched to a gene: 11. The germline CDR1 and CDR2 sequences are SGHKS and YYEKEE (reference sequence). The length of the CDR3 is 18 residues. The CDR3 DNA follows: TGTGCCAGCAGCTTTCGGCTAGCGGGAGGGCAGAGGAACAATGAGCAGTTCTTC. This sequence encodes CASSFRLAGGQRNNEQFF.

This clonotype was counted only a few times. The CDR3 DNA sequence: TGCAGTGCCGGAGGGCTAGCGGGAACCTACGAGCAGTACTTC. It yields the protein CSAGGLAGTYEQYF. The V call is TRBV20-1, the J call TRBJ2-7, with TRBD2 identical over 9 bases. In germline, CDR1 is DFQATT, CDR2 SNEGSKA (reference sequence). V lost 6 bases, J lost 2 bases, and 8 bases stayed unmatched. This CDR3 is built from 14 residues.

This clonotype has only a few counts. The gene calls are TRBV5-6 and TRBJ2-5; 8 nucleotides match TRBD1. Germline V gives CDR1 SGHDT, CDR2 YYEEEE. The CDR3 is 15 residues long. Unmatched junction bases numbered 10, after V lost 4 bases and J lost 5 bases. This chain's CDR3 is CASSGTGTGRETQYF. The DNA of the CDR3 is TGTGCCAGCAGCGGCACCGGGACAGGACGGGAGACCCAGTACTTC.

CDR3 sequence (DNA): TGTGCCAGCTCCCGAAGCGGGGACAGGGGAGCCAAAAACATTCAGTACTTC. It encodes CASSRSGDRGAKNIQYF. The V call is TRBV21-1, the J call TRBJ2-4; no DNA check was done on the table's D call, TRBD1. TRBV21-1 is annotated as a pseudogene. The CDR3 runs to 17 residues.

CDR3 amino acids: CSAIAPDSTDTQYF. The CDR3 DNA is TGCAGTGCGATCGCCCCGGACTCCACAGATACGCAGTATTTT. The gene calls are TRBV20-1 and TRBJ2-3; TRBD2 is a possible D gene (5 bases). Germline V gives CDR1 DFQATT, CDR2 SNEGSKA (reference sequence). CDR3 size: 14 residues. V was pared by 6 bases and J by 2 bases, with 15 bases between.

V and J are TRBV3-1 and TRBJ2-2; 7 nucleotides agree with TRBD2. V lost 1 base and J lost 3; bases outside the gene matches: 8. Germline V gives CDR1 LGHDT, CDR2 YNNKEL (reference sequence). The length of the CDR3 is 17 residues. The CDR3 protein is CASSQVKASGYTGELFF. CDR3 nucleotide sequence: TGTGCCAGCAGCCAAGTAAAGGCTAGCGGATACACCGGGGAGCTGTTTTTT.

This clonotype was picked up a small number of times. The rearrangement uses TRBV15 and TRBJ2-5, with 13 nucleotides matching TRBD2. The length of the CDR3 is 21 residues. Germline CDR1 reads LNHNV; CDR2 reads YYDKDF (reference sequence). V was pared by 4 bases and J by 1 base, with 18 bases of the junction left unmatched. Here the CDR3 DNA reads TGTGCCACCAGCACCGGACTAGCGGGAGATTCAGGGACAGGAGCCCAAGAGACCCAGTACTTC. Encoded protein: CATSTGLAGDSGTGAQETQYF. Filled out from reference TRBV15 and TRBJ2-5, the complete variable domain reads DAMVIQNPRYQVTQFGKPVTLSCSQTLNHNVMYWYQQKSSQAPKLLFHYYDKDFNNEADTPDNFQSRRPNTSFCFLDIRSPGLGDTAMYLCATSTGLAGDSGTGAQETQYFGPGTRLLVL.

V gene TRBV20-1 combines with J gene TRBJ1-2; D possibly corresponds to TRBD1 (5 bases). Germline assignment: CDR1 DFQATT and CDR2 SNEGSKA (reference sequence). The CDR3 sequence is 12 residues long. V lost 3 bases to trimming and J lost 8 bases, with 13 bases between them. As DNA, the CDR3 is TGCAGTGCTAGGGCATCTGGGGCCGGCTACACCTTC. Translated, it gives CSARASGAGYTF.

The genes are TRBV28 and TRBJ2-5; 9 nucleotides match TRBD1. The J call is in doubt because the DNA end fits TRBJ2-7 better. Germline loops: CDR1 MDHEN, CDR2 SYDVKM. This CDR3 is built from 19 residues. The CDR3 DNA follows: TGTGCCAGCAGCCCATTAGGTCGGTGGGGTCTACAGGGGGCATACGAGCAGTACTTC. It yields the protein CASSPLGRWGLQGAYEQYF.

The V and J genes are TRBV9 and TRBJ2-3; no reliable D call. Germline assignment: CDR1 SGDLS and CDR2 YYNGEE. Trimming took off 2 bases at V and 5 bases at J, with 9 bases between the two ends. This CDR3 region has 13 residues. Here the CDR3 DNA reads TGTGCCAGCAGCGTGGGCCCCGAAGATACGCAGTATTTT. Its protein product is CASSVGPEDTQYF.

This clonotype has ten or more counts. The chain carries TRBV20-1 and TRBJ2-3; D uncertain. The CDR3 extends over 10 amino acids. Germline CDR1 DFQATT, CDR2 SNEGSKA (reference sequence). Trimming cost V 3 bases and J 7 bases, with 5 bases left between them. The CDR3 sequence: CSASFNTQYF. The CDR3 bases are TGCAGTGCTAGTTTTAATACGCAGTATTTT.

The J gene is TRBJ2-5, the V gene TRBV24-1, with D possibly being TRBD2 (6 bases). From germline, CDR1 is KGHDR and CDR2 SFDVKD. The CDR3 is made up of 15 amino acids. The V end was cut by 2 bases, the J end by 2 bases, with 11 bases between. CDR3 in DNA: TGTGCCACCAGTGATTGGGGGACTGAACAAGAGACCCAGTACTTC. Residues: CATSDWGTEQETQYF.

This clonotype has just a few counts. The junction and the germline gene differ at one end; a read error may be behind it. This rearrangement joins TRBV20-1 to TRBJ1-3; D unclear. CDR3 length equals 15 residues. Per germline, CDR1 DFQATT and CDR2 SNEGSKA (reference sequence). CDR3 sequence (DNA): TGCAGTGCTAACGCGGGATCAATCTCTGGAAACACCGTATATTTT. Its protein is CSANAGSISGNTVYF.

This clonotype was observed a few times. In DNA, the CDR3 is TGTGCCAGCAGCTTTGGGTTTACAGATACGCAGTATTTT. Translation gives CASSFGFTDTQYF. The rearrangement joins TRBV7-8 to TRBJ2-3, with D unclear. Germline CDR1 is SGHVS and CDR2 is FQNEAQ. CDR3 size: 13 residues. V dropped 3 bases and J dropped 3 bases, with 7 bases sitting between them.

This chain joins TRBV29-1 and TRBJ2-5; D is uncertain. V gave up 6 bases and J gave up 5 bases, with 13 bases separating them. There are 12 residues in the CDR3. Germline CDR1 reads SQVTM; CDR2 reads ANQGSEA. The DNA of the CDR3 is TGCAGCGTGAGGCTCATTGGCGAGACCCAGTACTTC. Translated, it gives CSVRLIGETQYF.

The rearrangement links TRBV4-3 to TRBJ2-5, with 9 bases matching TRBD2. This CDR3 is built from 16 residues. Trimming cost V 1 base and J 5 bases; bases outside gene matches: 8. Germline loops: CDR1 LGHNA, CDR2 YSLEER. Here the CDR3 DNA reads TGCGCCAGCAGCCAAGTTTTGGCGGGAGGGTGGGAGACCCAGTACTTC. Amino acid sequence: CASSQVLAGGWETQYF.

The V and J genes are TRBV28 and TRBJ2-1, with 9 nucleotides matching TRBD2. The germline V gene has CDR1 MDHEN and CDR2 SYDVKM. V shed 6 bases and J 4 bases; nucleotides not matched to a gene: 13. The CDR3 is 17 amino acids. In DNA form, the CDR3 reads TGTGCCAGCAGCTCTTTTAGCGGGAGAGCCCTATACAATGAGCAGTTCTTC. Amino acids: CASSSFSGRALYNEQFF.

There are a few counts of this clonotype. The chain couples TRBV3-1 to TRBJ2-3; possible D gene TRBD1, 6 bases. The V end was cut by 5 bases, the J end by 7 bases, with 13 bases between. CDR1 is LGHDT and CDR2 is YNNKEL in the germline V gene (reference sequence). This CDR3 region has 13 residues. The DNA for the CDR3 is TGTGCCAGCAGCGAAGCAGGGGTGAATACGCAGTATTTT. Protein: CASSEAGVNTQYF.

The V call is TRBV3-1, the J call TRBJ2-7; possible D gene TRBD1, 6 bases. Germline V CDR1 and CDR2: LGHDT, YNNKEL (reference sequence). The CDR3 contains 15 residues. Trimming stripped 1 base from V and 4 bases from J, with 14 bases between. The CDR3 reads CASSQVVQGSYEQYF. DNA for the CDR3: TGTGCCAGCAGCCAAGTCGTACAGGGTTCGTACGAGCAGTACTTC.

This clonotype was observed a handful of times. This chain uses TRBV9 with TRBJ2-1; 9 bases match TRBD2. The CDR3 loop spans 15 amino acids. V lost 4 bases to trimming and J lost 6 bases; unmatched junction nucleotides: 8. The germline V gene encodes CDR1 SGDLS and CDR2 YYNGEE. Here the CDR3 DNA reads TGTGCCAGCAGCCCAAGCGGGGGGACTTCCAATGAGCAGTTCTTC. Its translation is CASSPSGGTSNEQFF.

V and J are TRBV20-1 and TRBJ2-5; 12 bases map to TRBD2. The end of the DNA fits TRBJ2-1 better, so the J call may be wrong. The germline gives CDR1 DFQATT, CDR2 SNEGSKA (reference sequence). There are 17 residues in the CDR3. DNA of the CDR3: TGCAGTACACATAAAGGTACTAGCGGGAGGATTTACAATGAGCAGTTCTTC. Protein product: CSTHKGTSGRIYNEQFF.

This clonotype was detected a few times. The V and J genes are TRBV20-1 and TRBJ2-3; possibly TRBD1 for D (6 bases). Per the germline V gene, CDR1 is DFQATT and CDR2 is SNEGSKA (reference sequence). CDR3 length: 13 residues. Trimming pared 6 bases from V and 0 bases from J, leaving 10 bases between. The CDR3 here is CSARQDSTDTQYF. CDR3 in DNA: TGCAGTGCCAGACAGGACAGCACAGATACGCAGTATTTT.

The chain couples TRBV19 to TRBJ1-6; no clear D gene. The ends were cut back, 5 bases at V and 10 bases at J, with 15 bases in the middle. The length of the CDR3 is 14 residues. Germline lookup yields CDR1 LNHDA and CDR2 SQIVND (reference sequence). CDR3 DNA sequence: TGTGCCAGTAGTCCGGCCAGCGCGGCATCACCCCTCCACTTT. It translates to CASSPASAASPLHF. Full variable domain (missing parts from reference TRBV19 and TRBJ1-6): DGGITQSPKYLFRKEGQNVTLSCEQNLNHDAMYWYRQDPGQGLRLIYYSQIVNDFQKGDIAEGYSVSREKKESFPLTVTSAQKNPTAFYLCASSPASAASPLHFGNGTRLTVT.

This clonotype was detected a few times. The rearrangement joins TRBV6-2 or TRBV6-3 to TRBJ1-5; a possible D gene is TRBD1 (5 bases). CDR1 is MNHEY, CDR2 SVGEGT, per germline. Trimming left V 2 bases short and J 7 bases short, with 12 bases between. There are 14 residues in the CDR3. CDR3 in amino acids: CASSYGGGGQPQHF. The CDR3 DNA sequence: TGTGCCAGCAGTTACGGGGGAGGTGGCCAGCCCCAGCATTTT.

Only a few counts were recorded for this clonotype. This chain uses TRBV6-2 or TRBV6-3 with TRBJ2-1; D is undetermined. Germline CDR1 and CDR2: MNHEY and SVGEGT. V was cut by 5 bases and J by 6 bases, with 14 bases left in between. The CDR3 consists of 14 residues. The CDR3 nucleotides are TGTGCCAGCAGTCCCCACCTAGAGCCCAATGAGCAGTTCTTC. Protein product: CASSPHLEPNEQFF.

This clonotype was detected ten times or more. The chain joins TRBV10-2 to TRBJ2-5, with D tentatively TRBD1 (6 bases). This CDR3 contains 14 residues. V lost 4 bases and J lost 0, with 9 bases in between. The germline V gene has CDR1 WSHSY and CDR2 SAAADI. The CDR3 DNA is TGCGCCAGCAGTGCGCAGGGGTACCAAGAGACCCAGTACTTC. This encodes CASSAQGYQETQYF.